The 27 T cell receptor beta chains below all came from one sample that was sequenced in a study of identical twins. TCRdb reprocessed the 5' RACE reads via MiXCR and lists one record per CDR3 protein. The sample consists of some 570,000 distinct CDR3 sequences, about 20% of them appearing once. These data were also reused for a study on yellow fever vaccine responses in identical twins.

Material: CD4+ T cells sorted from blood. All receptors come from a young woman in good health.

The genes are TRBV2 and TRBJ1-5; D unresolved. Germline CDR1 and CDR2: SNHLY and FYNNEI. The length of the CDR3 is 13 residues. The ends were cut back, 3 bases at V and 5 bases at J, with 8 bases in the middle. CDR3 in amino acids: CASSEGLDQPQHF. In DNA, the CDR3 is TGTGCCAGCAGTGAGGGTTTGGATCAGCCCCAGCATTTT.

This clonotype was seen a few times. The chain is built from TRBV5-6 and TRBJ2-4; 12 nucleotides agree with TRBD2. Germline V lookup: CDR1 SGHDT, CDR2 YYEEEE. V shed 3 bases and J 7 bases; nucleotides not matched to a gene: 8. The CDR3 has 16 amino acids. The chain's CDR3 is CASSSPTSGSFNIQYF. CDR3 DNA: TGTGCCAGCAGCTCGCCGACTAGCGGGAGTTTTAACATTCAGTACTTC.

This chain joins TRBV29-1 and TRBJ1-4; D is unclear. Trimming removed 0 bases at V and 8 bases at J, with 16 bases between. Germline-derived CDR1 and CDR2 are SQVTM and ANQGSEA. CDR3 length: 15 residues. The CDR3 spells CSVEDRNGWEEKLFF. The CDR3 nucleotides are TGCAGCGTTGAAGATCGGAACGGGTGGGAGGAAAAACTGTTTTTT.

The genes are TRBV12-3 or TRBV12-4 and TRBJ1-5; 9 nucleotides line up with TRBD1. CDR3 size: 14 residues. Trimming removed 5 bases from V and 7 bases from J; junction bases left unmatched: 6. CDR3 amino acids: CASSRDRVRQPQHF. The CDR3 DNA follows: TGTGCCAGCAGTCGGGACAGGGTCAGACAGCCCCAGCATTTT.

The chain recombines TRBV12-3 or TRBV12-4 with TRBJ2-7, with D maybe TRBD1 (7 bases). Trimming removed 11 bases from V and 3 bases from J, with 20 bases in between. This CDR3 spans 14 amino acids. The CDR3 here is CASGGTAPFYEQYF. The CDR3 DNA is TGTGCCTCGGGCGGGACAGCCCCCTTCTACGAGCAGTACTTC.

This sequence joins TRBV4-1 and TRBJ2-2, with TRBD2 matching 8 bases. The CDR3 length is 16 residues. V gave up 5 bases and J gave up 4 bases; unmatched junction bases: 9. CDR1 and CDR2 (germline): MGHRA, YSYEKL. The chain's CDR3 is CASSREGLVPTGELFF. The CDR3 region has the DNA TGCGCCAGCAGCAGAGAGGGACTAGTGCCCACCGGGGAGCTGTTTTTT.

The CDR3 loop reads CSASGRARSNEQFF. In nucleotides, the CDR3 is TGCAGTGCTAGCGGGAGGGCCCGGTCCAATGAGCAGTTCTTC. The chain carries TRBV20-1 and TRBJ2-1; TRBD2 aligns across 8 bases. CDR1 and CDR2 from the germline V gene are DFQATT and SNEGSKA (reference sequence). This CDR3 region has 14 residues. With V trimmed by 3 bases and J by 6 bases, 7 bases remained unmatched.

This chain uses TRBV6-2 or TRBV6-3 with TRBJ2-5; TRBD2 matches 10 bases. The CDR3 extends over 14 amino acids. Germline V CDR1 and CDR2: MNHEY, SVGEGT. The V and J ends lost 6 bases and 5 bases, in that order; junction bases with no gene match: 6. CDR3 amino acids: CASRVSGGLETQYF. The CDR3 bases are TGTGCCAGCAGGGTTAGCGGGGGGTTGGAGACCCAGTACTTC.

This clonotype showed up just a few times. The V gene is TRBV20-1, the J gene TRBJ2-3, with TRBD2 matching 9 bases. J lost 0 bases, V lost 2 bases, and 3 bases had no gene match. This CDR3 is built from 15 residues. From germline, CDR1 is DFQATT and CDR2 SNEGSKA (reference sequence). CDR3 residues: CSARTTSGSTDTQYF. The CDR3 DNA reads TGCAGTGCTAGAACCACTAGCGGGAGCACAGATACGCAGTATTTT.

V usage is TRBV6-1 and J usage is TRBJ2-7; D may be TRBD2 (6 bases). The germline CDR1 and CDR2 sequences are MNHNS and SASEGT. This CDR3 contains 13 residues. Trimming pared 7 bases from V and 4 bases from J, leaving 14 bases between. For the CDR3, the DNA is TGTGCCAGCATGCGGGAACCTATTTACGAGCAGTACTTC. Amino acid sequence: CASMREPIYEQYF.

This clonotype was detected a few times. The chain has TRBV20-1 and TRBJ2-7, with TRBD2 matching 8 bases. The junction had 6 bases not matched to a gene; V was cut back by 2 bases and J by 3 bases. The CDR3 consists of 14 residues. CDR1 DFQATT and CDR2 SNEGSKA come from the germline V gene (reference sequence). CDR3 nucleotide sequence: TGCAGTGCTAGAAACCCCGGGACTAGCTACGAGCAGTACTTC. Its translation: CSARNPGTSYEQYF.

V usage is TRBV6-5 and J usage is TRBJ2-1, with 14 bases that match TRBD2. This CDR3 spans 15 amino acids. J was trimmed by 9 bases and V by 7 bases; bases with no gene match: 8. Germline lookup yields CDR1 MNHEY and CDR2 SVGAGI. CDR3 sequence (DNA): TGTGCCAGCATTTCCGGGACTAGCGGGAGTGGTGAGCAGTTCTTC. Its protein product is CASISGTSGSGEQFF.

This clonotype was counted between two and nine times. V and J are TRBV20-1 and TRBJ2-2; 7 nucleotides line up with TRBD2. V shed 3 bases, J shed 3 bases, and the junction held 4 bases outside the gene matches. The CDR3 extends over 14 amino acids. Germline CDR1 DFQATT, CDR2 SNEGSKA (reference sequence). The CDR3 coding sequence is TGCAGTGCTAGGGGGGGGATCCACACCGGGGAGCTGTTTTTT. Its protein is CSARGGIHTGELFF.

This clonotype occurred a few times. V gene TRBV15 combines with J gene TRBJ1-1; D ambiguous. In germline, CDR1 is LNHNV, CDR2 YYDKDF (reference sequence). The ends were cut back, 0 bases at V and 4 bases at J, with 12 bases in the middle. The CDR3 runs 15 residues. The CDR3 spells CATSRDGNGFTEAFF. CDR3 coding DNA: TGTGCCACCAGCAGAGATGGTAATGGGTTCACTGAAGCTTTCTTT.

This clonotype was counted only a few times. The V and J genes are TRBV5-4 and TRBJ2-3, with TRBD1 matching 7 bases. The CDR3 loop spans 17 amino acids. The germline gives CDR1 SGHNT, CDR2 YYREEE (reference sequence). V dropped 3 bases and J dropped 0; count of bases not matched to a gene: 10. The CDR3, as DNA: TGTGCCAGCAGCTGGACGGGACAGCCCACTAGCACAGATACGCAGTATTTT. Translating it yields CASSWTGQPTSTDTQYF.

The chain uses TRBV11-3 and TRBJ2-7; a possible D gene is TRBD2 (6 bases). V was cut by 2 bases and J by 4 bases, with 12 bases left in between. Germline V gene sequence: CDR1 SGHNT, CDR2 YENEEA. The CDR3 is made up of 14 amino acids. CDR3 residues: CASSLRDWEYEQYF. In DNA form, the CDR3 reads TGTGCCAGCAGCTTAAGGGACTGGGAGTACGAGCAGTACTTC.

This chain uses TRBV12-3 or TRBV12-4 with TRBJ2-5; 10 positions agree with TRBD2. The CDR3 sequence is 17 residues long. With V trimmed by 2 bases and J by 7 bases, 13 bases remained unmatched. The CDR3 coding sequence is TGTGCCAGCAGTTTACGTTCGTCTAGCGGGGGTGCCGGGACCCAGTACTTC. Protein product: CASSLRSSSGGAGTQYF.

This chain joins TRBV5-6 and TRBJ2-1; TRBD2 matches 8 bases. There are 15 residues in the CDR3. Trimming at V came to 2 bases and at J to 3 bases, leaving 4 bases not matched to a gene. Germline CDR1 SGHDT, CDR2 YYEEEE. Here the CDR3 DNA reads TGTGCCAGCAGCTTCCGGGAGGGCATCTACAATGAGCAGTTCTTC. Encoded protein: CASSFREGIYNEQFF. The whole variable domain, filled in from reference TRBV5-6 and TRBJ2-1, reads DAGVTQSPTHLIKTRGQQVTLRCSPKSGHDTVSWYQQALGQGPQFIFQYYEEEERQRGNFPDRFSGHQFPNYSSELNVNALLLGDSALYLCASSFREGIYNEQFFGPGTRLTVL.

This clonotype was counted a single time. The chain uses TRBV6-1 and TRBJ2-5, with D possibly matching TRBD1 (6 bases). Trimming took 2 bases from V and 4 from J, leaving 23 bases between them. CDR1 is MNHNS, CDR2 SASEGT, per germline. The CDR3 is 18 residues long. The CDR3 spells CASSESFQGLSQRETQYF. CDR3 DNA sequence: TGTGCCAGCAGTGAAAGTTTCCAGGGGCTGTCCCAAAGAGAGACCCAGTACTTC.

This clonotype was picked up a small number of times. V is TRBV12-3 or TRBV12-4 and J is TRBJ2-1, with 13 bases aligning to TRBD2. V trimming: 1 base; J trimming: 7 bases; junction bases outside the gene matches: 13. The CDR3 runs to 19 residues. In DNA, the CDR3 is TGTGCCAGCAGTTTAGTGAGGGGGGCGACTAGCGGGAGGTTAAATGAGCAGTTCTTC. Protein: CASSLVRGATSGRLNEQFF.

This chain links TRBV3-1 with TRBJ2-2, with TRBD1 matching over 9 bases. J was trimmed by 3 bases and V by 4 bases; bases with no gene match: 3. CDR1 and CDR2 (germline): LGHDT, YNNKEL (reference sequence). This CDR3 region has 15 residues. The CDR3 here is CASSLGTGHTGELFF. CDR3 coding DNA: TGTGCCAGCAGCCTTGGGACAGGGCACACCGGGGAGCTGTTTTTT. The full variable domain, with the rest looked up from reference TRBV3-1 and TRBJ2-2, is DTAVSQTPKYLVTQMGNDKSIKCEQNLGHDTMYWYKQDSKKFLKIMFSYNNKELIINETVPNRFSPKSPDKAHLNLHINSLELGDSAVYFCASSLGTGHTGELFFGEGSRLTVL.

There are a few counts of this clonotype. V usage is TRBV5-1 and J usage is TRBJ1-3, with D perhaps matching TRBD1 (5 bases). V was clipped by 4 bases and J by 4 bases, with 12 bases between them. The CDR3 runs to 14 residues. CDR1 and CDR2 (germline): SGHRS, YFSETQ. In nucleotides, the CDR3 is TGCGCCAGCAGCGCACAGGACTCCGGAAACACCATATATTTT. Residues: CASSAQDSGNTIYF. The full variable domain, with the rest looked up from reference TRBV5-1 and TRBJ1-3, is KAGVTQTPRYLIKTRGQQVTLSCSPISGHRSVSWYQQTPGQGLQFLFEYFSETQRNKGNFPGRFSGRQFSNSRSEMNVSTLELGDSALYLCASSAQDSGNTIYFGEGSWLTVV.

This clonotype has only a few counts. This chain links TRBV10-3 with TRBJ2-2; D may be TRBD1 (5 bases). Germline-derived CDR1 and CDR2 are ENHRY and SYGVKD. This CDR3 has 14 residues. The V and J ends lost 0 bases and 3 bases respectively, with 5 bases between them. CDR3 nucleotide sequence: TGTGCCATCAGTGAGTCGGGGCACACCGGGGAGCTGTTTTTT. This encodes CAISESGHTGELFF.

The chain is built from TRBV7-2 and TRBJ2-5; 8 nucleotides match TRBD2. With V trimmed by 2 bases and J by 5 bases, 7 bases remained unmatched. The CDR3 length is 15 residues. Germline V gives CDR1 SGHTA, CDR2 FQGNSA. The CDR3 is CASSLNGGAMETQYF. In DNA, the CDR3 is TGTGCCAGCAGCTTAAACGGGGGGGCGATGGAGACCCAGTACTTC. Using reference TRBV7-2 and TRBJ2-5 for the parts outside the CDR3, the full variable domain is GAGVSQSPSNKVTEKGKDVELRCDPISGHTALYWYRQSLGQGLEFLIYFQGNSAPDKSGLPSDRFSAERTGGSVSTLTIQRTQQEDSAVYLCASSLNGGAMETQYFGPGTRLLVL.

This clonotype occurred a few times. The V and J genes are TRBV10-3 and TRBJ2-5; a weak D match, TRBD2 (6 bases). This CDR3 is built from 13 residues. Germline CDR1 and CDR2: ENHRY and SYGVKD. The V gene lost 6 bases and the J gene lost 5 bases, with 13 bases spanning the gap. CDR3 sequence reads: CAIRGLAFETQYF. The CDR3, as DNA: TGTGCCATCAGGGGGCTAGCGTTCGAGACCCAGTACTTC.

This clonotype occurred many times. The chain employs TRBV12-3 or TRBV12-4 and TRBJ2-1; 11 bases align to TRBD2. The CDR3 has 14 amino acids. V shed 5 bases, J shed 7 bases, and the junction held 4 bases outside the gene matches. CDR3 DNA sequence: TGTGCCAGCAGTGATAGCGGGGGGGCAAATGAGCAGTTCTTC. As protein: CASSDSGGANEQFF.

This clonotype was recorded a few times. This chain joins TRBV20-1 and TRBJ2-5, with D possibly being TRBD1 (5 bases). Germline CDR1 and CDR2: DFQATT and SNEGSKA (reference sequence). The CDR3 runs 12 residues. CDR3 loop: CSGRGASETQYF. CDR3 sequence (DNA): TGCAGCGGTCGTGGGGCGTCGGAGACCCAGTACTTC.